These 23 T cell receptor beta chains were all obtained from the same sample, sequenced in a study of vaccination effects on CD4 cells after COVID-19. Assay used: immunoSEQ multiplex PCR; TCRdb lists only in-frame clones, some missing. The sample records tens of thousands of clones, about 71% being singletons. Their recognized antigens are unknown. With the ViraFEST assay, the study expanded antigen-specific CD4+ T cells using viral peptide pools, then sequenced them. Culture lasted about 10 days before CD4+ T cell isolation. Sequenced here: CD4+ T cells from PBMCs cultured with HCoV-229E spike peptides, sampled before COVID-19 vaccination. The receptors come from a human donor who received a COVID-19 vaccine.

This clone was recorded only once. This chain links TRBV5-1 with TRBJ1-1, with no clear D. The CDR3 runs 13 residues. The V and J ends lost 5 bases and 6 bases respectively, with 14 bases between them. Germline lookup yields CDR1 SGHRS and CDR2 YFSETQ. CDR3 region: CASSGPSNAEAFF. The CDR3 bases are TGCGCCAGCAGTGGACCGTCCAACGCTGAAGCTTTCTTT.

The chain is built from TRBV6-6 and TRBJ1-2; D is ambiguous. Trimming removed 7 bases from V and 1 base from J, with 16 bases in between. This CDR3 spans 15 amino acids. The germline CDR1 and CDR2 sequences are MNHNY and SVGAGI (reference sequence). The CDR3, as DNA: TGTGCCAGCACTCAGGACCCGTGGTATAACTATGGCTACACCTTC. Protein product: CASTQDPWYNYGYTF.

This clone was detected only once. The chain recombines TRBV2 with TRBJ2-5; perhaps TRBD1 as D (6 bases). Germline V lookup: CDR1 SNHLY, CDR2 FYNNEI. Trimming took off 6 bases at V and 5 bases at J, with 19 bases between the two ends. This CDR3 has 15 amino acids. The CDR3 coding sequence is TGTGCCAGCAGCAGGGGTTATCCCGGCGGGGAGACCCAGTACTTC. Amino acid sequence: CASSRGYPGGETQYF.

The chain couples TRBV18 to TRBJ2-5, with 8 bases that match TRBD2. The trim removed 3 bases at V and 6 bases at J, leaving 6 bases unmatched. The CDR3 consists of 14 residues. Germline V CDR1 and CDR2: KGHSH, LQKENI. The CDR3 region is CASSPRGGSKTQYF. The CDR3 nucleotides read TGTGCCAGCTCACCCCGGGGGGGCTCGAAGACCCAGTACTTC.

The chain joins TRBV7-9 to TRBJ2-3, with a weak D call TRBD1 (6 bases). CDR1 and CDR2 (germline): SEHNR, FQNEAQ (reference sequence). The germline V and J ends were trimmed by 6 bases and 0 bases, with 13 bases remaining between them. This CDR3 region has 15 residues. For the CDR3, the DNA is TGTGCCAGCAGGGCAGACAGGACTAGCACAGATACGCAGTATTTT. The encoded protein is CASRADRTSTDTQYF.

This rearrangement joins TRBV3-1 (or the pseudogene TRBV3-2) to TRBJ2-7; perhaps TRBD2 as D (6 bases). CDR3 length: 13 residues. Per germline, CDR1 LGHDT and CDR2 YNNKEL (reference sequence). The germline V and J ends were trimmed by 2 bases and 8 bases, with 13 bases remaining between them. The CDR3: CASSQLEGSQQYF. The CDR3 DNA follows: TGTGCCAGCAGCCAATTGGAGGGGAGTCAGCAGTACTTC.

The chain has TRBV5-1 and TRBJ1-6, with TRBD1 as a possible D gene (6 bases). The germline V and J ends were trimmed by 3 bases and 9 bases, with 19 bases remaining between them. The CDR3 sequence is 16 residues long. The germline V gene encodes CDR1 SGHRS and CDR2 YFSETQ. The CDR3 protein is CASSYDRFSTGSPLHF. CDR3 DNA: TGCGCCAGCAGCTACGACAGGTTCTCAACAGGTTCACCCCTCCACTTT.

The gene calls are TRBV20-1 and TRBJ1-2, with a possible D match to TRBD1 (6 bases). V was trimmed by 4 bases and J by 4 bases, leaving 7 bases between them. This CDR3 has 11 residues. Germline CDR1 reads DFQATT; CDR2 reads SNEGSKA (reference sequence). The CDR3 nucleotides are TGCAGTGCTACAGGGGTCTATGGCTACACCTTC. Protein sequence: CSATGVYGYTF.

The chain recombines TRBV6-5 with TRBJ1-2; tentatively, D is TRBD1 (6 bases). Germline assignment: CDR1 MNHEY and CDR2 SVGAGI. The length of the CDR3 is 12 residues. V lost 7 bases and J lost 6, with 12 bases in between. The CDR3 DNA follows: TGTGCCAGCAACTGGGGGCAAAATGGCTACACCTTC. It specifies CASNWGQNGYTF.

The chain combines TRBV2 with TRBJ2-7; TRBD2 matches at 8 bases. The CDR3 loop spans 14 amino acids. Trimming took 8 bases from V and 4 from J; bases not matched to a gene: 10. The V gene's germline CDR1 is SNHLY and CDR2 FYNNEI. The CDR3 region has the DNA TGTGCCAGCCTTCGTCTAGCGGGCAGTTACGAGCAGTACTTC. Encoded protein: CASLRLAGSYEQYF. The entire variable domain, with the rest obtained from reference TRBV2 and TRBJ2-7, is as follows: EPEVTQTPSHQVTQMGQEVILRCVPISNHLYFYWYRQILGQKVEFLVSFYNNEISEKSEIFDDQFSVERPDGSNFTLKIRSTKLEDSAMYFCASLRLAGSYEQYFGPGTRLTVT.

The V and J genes are TRBV3-1 (or the pseudogene TRBV3-2) and TRBJ2-1; 12 nucleotides agree with TRBD2. Trimming took 0 bases from V and 4 from J; bases not matched to a gene: 16. The CDR3 runs to 21 residues. The V gene's germline CDR1 is LGHDT and CDR2 YNNKEL (reference sequence). This chain's CDR3 is CASSQEKPSGGVSLFYNEQFF. The CDR3 nucleotides are TGTGCCAGCAGCCAAGAAAAACCTAGCGGGGGGGTAAGTCTATTTTACAATGAGCAGTTCTTC.

V usage is TRBV9 and J usage is TRBJ2-5; TRBD2 matches at 13 bases. CDR1 and CDR2 (germline): SGDLS, YYNGEE. Germline trimming cut 2 bases from V and 4 bases from J; bases unmatched to any gene: 14. This CDR3 is 19 amino acids long. The CDR3 nucleotides read TGTGCCAGCAGCGTCGACCGACTAGCGGGAGGCTTTAGTCGAGAGACCCAGTACTTC. It codes for CASSVDRLAGGFSRETQYF.

Here the CDR3 DNA reads TGTGCCAGCAGCTTGGCCAGCTTCTATGGCTACACCTTC. Its translation is CASSLASFYGYTF. The chain has TRBV5-8 and TRBJ1-2, with D hard to call. V shed 0 bases and J shed 4 bases, with 7 bases lying between them. Germline V lookup: CDR1 SGHTS, CDR2 YDEGEE. The CDR3 spans 13 residues.

The rearrangement uses TRBV19 and TRBJ2-5; tentatively, D is TRBD1 or TRBD2 (5 bases each). The CDR3 sequence is 18 residues long. Germline CDR1 and CDR2: LNHDA and SQIVND (reference sequence). Trimming took 6 bases from V and 4 from J, leaving 27 bases between them. The CDR3: CASSRTSGTPNPSETQYF. The CDR3, as DNA: TGTGCCAGTAGCCGAACTTCCGGGACCCCAAACCCTTCAGAGACCCAGTACTTC.

The chain has TRBV5-6 and TRBJ1-1; no clear D gene. The CDR3 is 13 amino acids. Trimming removed 1 base from V and 6 bases from J, with 10 bases in between. Germline V gives CDR1 SGHDT, CDR2 YYEEEE. CDR3 nucleotide sequence: TGTGCCAGCAGCTTGATACGAGGCGCTGAAGCTTTCTTT. The encoded protein is CASSLIRGAEAFF.

The table lists this clone with a count of one. The chain joins TRBV12-5 to TRBJ1-4; TRBD1 agrees at 7 bases. The V segment lost 5 bases and the J segment 7 bases; nucleotides outside the gene matches: 10. The CDR3 is made up of 15 amino acids. In germline, CDR1 is LGHNT, CDR2 FRNRAP. CDR3 sequence: CASGKGQSDGEKLFF. The DNA of the CDR3 is TGTGCTAGTGGTAAGGGACAGAGCGACGGTGAAAAACTGTTTTTT. Variable domain in full (rest from reference TRBV12-5 and TRBJ1-4): DARVTQTPRHKVTEMGQEVTMRCQPILGHNTVFWYRQTMMQGLELLAYFRNRAPLDDSGMPKDRFSAEMPDATLATLKIQPSEPRDSAVYFCASGKGQSDGEKLFFGSGTQLSVL.

The chain combines TRBV18 with TRBJ2-3; TRBD2 aligns across 9 bases. Germline CDR1 KGHSH, CDR2 LQKENI. This CDR3 has 17 residues. J gave up 1 base and V 4 bases, and 9 bases lay outside the gene matches. CDR3 in DNA: TGTGCCAGCTCACTCGGGACTAGCTATTCCGGCACAGATACGCAGTATTTT. It codes for CASSLGTSYSGTDTQYF. Complete variable domain (other parts from reference TRBV18 and TRBJ2-3): NAGVMQNPRHLVRRRGQEARLRCSPMKGHSHVYWYRQLPEEGLKFMVYLQKENIIDESGMPKERFSAEFPKEGPSILRIQQVVRGDSAAYFCASSLGTSYSGTDTQYFGPGTRLTVL.

The chain is built from TRBV11-3 and TRBJ2-3; D call uncertain. The CDR3 totals 13 residues. Trimming removed 5 bases from V and 0 bases from J, with 6 bases in between. CDR1 is SGHNT, CDR2 YENEEA, per germline. The CDR3: CASSTDSTDTQYF. In DNA form, the CDR3 reads TGTGCCAGCAGCACGGATAGCACAGATACGCAGTATTTT.

This chain connects TRBV5-1 to TRBJ1-2, with D uncertain. The CDR3 spans 12 residues. Germline-derived CDR1 and CDR2 are SGHRS and YFSETQ. Trimming left V 0 bases short and J 7 bases short, with 7 bases between. CDR3 amino acids: CASSLEGSGYTF. For the CDR3, the DNA is TGCGCCAGCAGCTTGGAAGGGTCTGGCTACACCTTC.

The J gene is TRBJ1-2, the V gene TRBV18; 9 bases agree with TRBD1. Germline V CDR1 and CDR2: KGHSH, LQKENI. V shed 3 bases and J 8 bases; nucleotides not matched to a gene: 10. The CDR3 is 15 amino acids. The CDR3 nucleotides are TGTGCCAGCTCACCGTCCGGGACAGGGAAGGCGGGCTACACCTTC. Translation: CASSPSGTGKAGYTF.

The chain carries TRBV7-7 and TRBJ2-2; unclear D gene. Per the germline V gene, CDR1 is SSHAT and CDR2 is FNYEAQ (reference sequence). Trimming shortened V by 5 bases and J by 1 base, and 17 bases separated the two germline ends. CDR3 length: 17 amino acids. DNA for the CDR3: TGTGCCAGCAGCCCGAGCCCAGACCCCCTGAACACCGGGGAGCTGTTTTTT. Translating gives CASSPSPDPLNTGELFF.

A note on this clone: Relative to the germline gene, one junction end is altered; a read error may explain this. J is TRBJ2-7 and V is TRBV25-1; the D gene is possibly TRBD1 (6 bases). This CDR3 is built from 10 residues. In germline, CDR1 is MGHDK, CDR2 SYGVNS. CDR3 coding DNA: TGTGCCAGCAGTGTAGGGGGTTGTGGATTC. Translated, it gives CASSVGGCGF.

This clone was found a few times. The J gene is TRBJ1-5, the V gene TRBV2; D gene ambiguous. V lost 6 bases, J lost 0 bases, and 9 bases lay in between. Germline V gene sequence: CDR1 SNHLY, CDR2 FYNNEI. The CDR3 has 14 amino acids. CDR3 bases: TGTGCCAGCAGCGTATCAGATAGCAATCAGCCCCAGCATTTT. Protein sequence: CASSVSDSNQPQHF.